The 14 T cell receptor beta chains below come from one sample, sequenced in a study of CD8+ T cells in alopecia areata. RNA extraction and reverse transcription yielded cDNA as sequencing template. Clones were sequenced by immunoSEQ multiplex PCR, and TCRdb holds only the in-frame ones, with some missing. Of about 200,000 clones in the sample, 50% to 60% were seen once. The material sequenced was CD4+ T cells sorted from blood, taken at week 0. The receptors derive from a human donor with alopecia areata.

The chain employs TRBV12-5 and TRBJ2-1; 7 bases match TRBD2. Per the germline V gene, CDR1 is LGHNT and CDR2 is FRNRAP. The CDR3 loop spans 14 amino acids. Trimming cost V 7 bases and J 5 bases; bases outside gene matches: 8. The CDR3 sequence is CASAVSGPNNEQFF. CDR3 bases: TGTGCTAGTGCCGTTAGCGGGCCAAACAATGAGCAGTTCTTC. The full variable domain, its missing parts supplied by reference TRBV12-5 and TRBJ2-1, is DARVTQTPRHKVTEMGQEVTMRCQPILGHNTVFWYRQTMMQGLELLAYFRNRAPLDDSGMPKDRFSAEMPDATLATLKIQPSEPRDSAVYFCASAVSGPNNEQFFGPGTRLTVL.

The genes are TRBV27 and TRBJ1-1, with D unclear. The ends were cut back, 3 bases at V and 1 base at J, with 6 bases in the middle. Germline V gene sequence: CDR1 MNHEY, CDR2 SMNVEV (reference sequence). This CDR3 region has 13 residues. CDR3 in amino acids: CASSFVGNTEAFF. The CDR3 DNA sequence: TGTGCCAGCAGTTTCGTGGGGAACACTGAAGCTTTCTTT.

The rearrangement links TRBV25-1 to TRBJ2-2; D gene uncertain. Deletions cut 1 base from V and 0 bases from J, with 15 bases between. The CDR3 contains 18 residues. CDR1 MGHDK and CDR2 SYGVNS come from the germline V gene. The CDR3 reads CASSESWVGGPNTGELFF. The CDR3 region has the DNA TGTGCCAGCAGTGAATCCTGGGTCGGCGGACCGAACACCGGGGAGCTGTTTTTT. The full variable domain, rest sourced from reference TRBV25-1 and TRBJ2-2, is EADIYQTPRYLVIGTGKKITLECSQTMGHDKMYWYQQDPGMELHLIHYSYGVNSTEKGDLSSESTVSRIRTEHFPLTLESARPSHTSQYLCASSESWVGGPNTGELFFGEGSRLTVL.

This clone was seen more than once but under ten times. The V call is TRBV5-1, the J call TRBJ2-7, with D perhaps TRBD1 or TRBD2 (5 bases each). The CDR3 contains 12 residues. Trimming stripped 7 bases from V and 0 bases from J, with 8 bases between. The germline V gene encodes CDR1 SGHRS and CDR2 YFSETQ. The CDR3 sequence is CASRDDSYEQYF. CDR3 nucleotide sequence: TGCGCCAGCCGGGACGACTCCTACGAGCAGTACTTC.

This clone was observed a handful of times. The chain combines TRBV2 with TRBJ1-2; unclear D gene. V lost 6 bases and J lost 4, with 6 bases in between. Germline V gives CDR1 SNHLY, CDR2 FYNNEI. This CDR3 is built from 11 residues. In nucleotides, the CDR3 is TGTGCCAGCAGGAGGACCTATGGCTACACCTTC. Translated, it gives CASRRTYGYTF. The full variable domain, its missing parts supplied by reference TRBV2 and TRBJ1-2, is EPEVTQTPSHQVTQMGQEVILRCVPISNHLYFYWYRQILGQKVEFLVSFYNNEISEKSEIFDDQFSVERPDGSNFTLKIRSTKLEDSAMYFCASRRTYGYTFGSGTRLTVV.

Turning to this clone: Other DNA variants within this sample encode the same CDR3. The CDR3 DNA is TGCAGCGTGGCCCGGCGGATGAACACTGAAGCTTTCTTT. Amino acids: CSVARRMNTEAFF. The J gene is TRBJ1-1, the V gene TRBV29-1; no reliable D call. Germline V lookup: CDR1 SQVTM, CDR2 ANQGSEA. V shed 6 bases and J shed 0 bases, with 11 bases lying between them. This CDR3 comprises 13 residues.

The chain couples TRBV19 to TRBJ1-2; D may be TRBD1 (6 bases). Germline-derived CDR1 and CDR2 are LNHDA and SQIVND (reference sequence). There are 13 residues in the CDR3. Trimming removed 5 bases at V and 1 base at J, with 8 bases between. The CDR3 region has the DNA TGTGCCAGTAGTTTGGACAGTAACTATGGCTACACCTTC. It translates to CASSLDSNYGYTF.

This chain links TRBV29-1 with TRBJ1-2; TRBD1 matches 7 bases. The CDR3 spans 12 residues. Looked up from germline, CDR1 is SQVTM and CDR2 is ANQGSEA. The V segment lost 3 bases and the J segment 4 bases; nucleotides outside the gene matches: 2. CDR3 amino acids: CSVDAGGYGYTF. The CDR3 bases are TGCAGCGTTGACGCAGGGGGCTATGGCTACACCTTC. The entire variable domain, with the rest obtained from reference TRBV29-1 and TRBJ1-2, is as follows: SAVISQKPSRDICQRGTSLTIQCQVDSQVTMMFWYRQQPGQSLTLIATANQGSEATYESGFVIDKFPISRPNLTFSTLTVSNMSPEDSSIYLCSVDAGGYGYTFGSGTRLTVV.

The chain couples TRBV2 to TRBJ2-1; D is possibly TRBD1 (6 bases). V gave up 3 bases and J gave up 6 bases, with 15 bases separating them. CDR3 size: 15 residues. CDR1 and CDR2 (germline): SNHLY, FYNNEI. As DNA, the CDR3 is TGTGCCAGCAGTGACGAAGGGGGACGCTTCAATGAGCAGTTCTTC. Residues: CASSDEGGRFNEQFF. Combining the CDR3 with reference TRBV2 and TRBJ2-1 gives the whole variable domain EPEVTQTPSHQVTQMGQEVILRCVPISNHLYFYWYRQILGQKVEFLVSFYNNEISEKSEIFDDQFSVERPDGSNFTLKIRSTKLEDSAMYFCASSDEGGRFNEQFFGPGTRLTVL.

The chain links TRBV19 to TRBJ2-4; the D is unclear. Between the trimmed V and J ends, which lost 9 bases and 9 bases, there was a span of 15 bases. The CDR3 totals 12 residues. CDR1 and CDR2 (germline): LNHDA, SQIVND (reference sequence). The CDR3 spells CASSSSGGIQYF. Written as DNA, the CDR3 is TGTGCCAGCAGTTCATCTGGCGGCATTCAGTACTTC.

In DNA form, the CDR3 reads TGCAGCGTTGAAGGAGGGGAGTGGACTGAAGCTTTCTTT. It translates to CSVEGGEWTEAFF. The chain couples TRBV29-1 to TRBJ1-1; D is possibly TRBD1 (5 bases). CDR1 and CDR2 from the germline V gene are SQVTM and ANQGSEA. CDR3 size: 13 residues. V was shortened by 1 base and J by 5 bases, with 11 bases between the two germline ends.

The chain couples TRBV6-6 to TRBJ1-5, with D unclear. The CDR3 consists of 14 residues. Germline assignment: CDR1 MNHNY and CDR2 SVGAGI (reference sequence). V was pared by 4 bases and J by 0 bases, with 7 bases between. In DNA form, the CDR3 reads TGTGCCAGCAGTTCAAGGGCTAGCAATCAGCCCCAGCATTTT. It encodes CASSSRASNQPQHF.

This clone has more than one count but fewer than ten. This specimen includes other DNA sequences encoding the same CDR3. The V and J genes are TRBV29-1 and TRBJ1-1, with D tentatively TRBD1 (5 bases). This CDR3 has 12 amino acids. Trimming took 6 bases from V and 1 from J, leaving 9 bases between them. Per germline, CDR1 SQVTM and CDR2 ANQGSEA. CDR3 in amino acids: CSVSGQNTEAFF. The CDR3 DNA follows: TGCAGCGTCTCAGGACAGAACACTGAAGCTTTCTTT.

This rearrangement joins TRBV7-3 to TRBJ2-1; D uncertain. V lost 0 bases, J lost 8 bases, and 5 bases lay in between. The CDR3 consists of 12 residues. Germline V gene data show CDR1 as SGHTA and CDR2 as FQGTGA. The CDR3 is CASSLTRDEQFF. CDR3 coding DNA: TGTGCCAGCAGCTTAACACGGGATGAGCAGTTCTTC.